One and the same sample provided the 24 T cell receptor beta chains below, sequenced in a study of T cells in women clearing cervical HPV infection. Clones were read by immunoSEQ multiplex PCR, and TCRdb kept only the in-frame ones, dropping some. The sample has about 27,000 clones; the top ten hold around 21%. Sequences were obtained from blood buffy coat. The receptors were gathered from a woman aged 18 to 75 with a cervical HPV16 infection that either progressed to CIN3+ or cleared (not recorded which).

A note on this clone: From the germline J gene comes the end of the CDR3, since the read stops 3 residues before it. This chain joins TRBV20-1 and TRBJ2-2; 8 positions match TRBD1. Germline V lookup: CDR1 DFQATT, CDR2 SNEGSKA (reference sequence). Trimming took 6 bases from V and 4 from J; bases not matched to a gene: 7. The length of the CDR3 is 14 residues. The CDR3 reads CSATDRGSTGELFF. The sequenced CDR3 bases are TGCAGTGCAACCGACAGGGGAAGCACCGGGGAG.

Notes on this clone: The DNA ends 3 residues before the CDR3 does, and the rest of the CDR3 is filled in from the germline J gene. The chain is built from TRBV2 and TRBJ1-2; D not certain. Germline V lookup: CDR1 SNHLY, CDR2 FYNNEI. The length of the CDR3 is 12 residues. Between the trimmed V and J ends, which lost 9 bases and 2 bases, there was a span of 10 bases. This CDR3 is CARGFPNYGYTF. The CDR3 bases that were read are TGTGCCAGAGGGTTTCCCAACTATGGC.

The part of the CDR3 DNA that was read is TGTGCCAGCAGTTACAGAGTTAATGAAAAA. It specifies CASSYRVNEK. The entire CDR3 is CASSYRVNEKLFF. This chain uses TRBV12-3 or TRBV12-4 with TRBJ1-4; D remains ambiguous. With the read ending 3 residues before the CDR3 end, the germline J gene is used to fill in that end. This CDR3 contains 13 residues. Trimming removed 4 bases at V and 4 bases at J, with 7 bases between.

Comment on this clone: The read terminates 3 residues before the CDR3 end, so the remaining end is supplied by the germline J gene. The gene calls are TRBV7-9 and TRBJ2-5; possible D gene TRBD1, 5 bases. The length of the CDR3 is 14 residues. V was shortened by 5 bases and J by 1 base, with 11 bases between the two germline ends. The germline CDR1 and CDR2 sequences are SEHNR and FQNEAQ (reference sequence). Partial CDR3 DNA: TGTGCCAGCAGCCCCCTGACAGCCCAAGAGACC. This codes for CASSPLTAQET. The CDR3 reads in full as CASSPLTAQETQYF.

Incomplete CDR3 DNA: TGTGCCAGTAGTATAATTGGCATCCGGGACTATGGC. As protein: CASSIIGIRDYG. The whole CDR3 region reads CASSIIGIRDYGYTF. The chain has TRBV19 and TRBJ1-2; D is undetermined. Read data end 3 residues before the CDR3 end; the end is taken from the germline J gene. Trimming removed 2 bases from V and 3 bases from J, with 13 bases in between. CDR1 and CDR2 from the germline V gene are LNHDA and SQIVND (reference sequence). The CDR3 has 15 amino acids. The full variable domain, in which reference TRBV19 and TRBJ1-2 provide the parts outside the CDR3, is DGGITQSPKYLFRKEGQNVTLSCEQNLNHDAMYWYRQDPGQGLRLIYYSQIVNDFQKGDIAEGYSVSREKKESFPLTVTSAQKNPTAFYLCASSIIGIRDYGYTFGSGTRLTVV.

Comments on this clone: The read is 3 residues too short to cover the CDR3 end, so that end is filled in from the germline J gene. The rearrangement uses TRBV20-1 and TRBJ2-3; D is perhaps TRBD2 (5 bases). Germline values: CDR1 DFQATT, CDR2 SNEGSKA (reference sequence). The V end lost 1 base, the J end lost 3 bases, and 14 bases lay between the germline ends. This CDR3 spans 15 amino acids. This CDR3 is CSARAELGLTDTQYF. The CDR3 DNA, read in part, is TGCAGTGCTAGAGCGGAACTAGGCCTAACAGATACG.

On this clone: From the germline J gene comes the end of the CDR3, since the read stops 3 residues before it. This chain joins TRBV7-6 and TRBJ2-7, with TRBD1 identical over 9 bases. The CDR3 consists of 15 residues. Germline lookup yields CDR1 SGHVS and CDR2 FNYEAQ. Trimming cost V 6 bases and J 6 bases; bases outside gene matches: 12. The CDR3 is CASSRAGTGIGEQYF. CDR3 bases read: TGTGCCAGCAGTCGAGCCGGGACAGGGATTGGCGAG.

Of note for this clone: Read data end 3 residues before the CDR3 end; the end is taken from the germline J gene. The V gene is TRBV2, the J gene TRBJ1-1; D not certain. There are 17 residues in the CDR3. Germline V lookup: CDR1 SNHLY, CDR2 FYNNEI. CDR3 DNA, as far as it was read: TGTGCCAGCAGTTCTACTACTTCTGTATATGGCGTCCCACAA. Encoded protein: CASSSTTSVYGVPQ. The complete CDR3 reads CASSSTTSVYGVPQAFF.

Regarding this clone: Coverage ceases 3 residues before the CDR3 finishes, and the germline J gene fills in the end. The chain couples TRBV10-1 to TRBJ2-7, with a tentative D call TRBD2 (6 bases). V lost 3 bases and J lost 1, with 7 bases in between. The CDR3 runs 13 residues. Germline CDR1 reads WNHNN; CDR2 reads SYGVQD (reference sequence). This chain's CDR3 is CASSEGLSYEQYF. CDR3 DNA, as far as it was read: TGCGCCAGCAGTGAAGGACTATCCTACGAG.

In regard to this clone: The read gets to within 3 residues of the CDR3 end, and the germline J gene fills in the rest. Other DNA variants within this sample encode the same CDR3. This chain connects TRBV5-6 to TRBJ1-3; D not resolved. The CDR3 extends over 13 amino acids. The V and J ends lost 5 bases and 0 bases respectively, with 6 bases between them. Looked up from germline, CDR1 is SGHDT and CDR2 is YYEEEE. The covered CDR3 bases are TGTGCCAGCAGGACTTTCTCTGGAAACACC. It specifies CASRTFSGNT. The full-length CDR3 reads as CASRTFSGNTIYF.

About this clone: The read ends 3 residues before the CDR3 terminus; that terminus is restored from the germline J gene. The J gene is TRBJ2-3, the V gene TRBV13; no clear D. The V gene's germline CDR1 is PRHDT and CDR2 FYEKMQ (reference sequence). The CDR3 length is 13 residues. CDR3: CASSLKQQETQYF. Incomplete CDR3 DNA: TGTGCCAGCAGCTTGAAACAGCAAGAGACG.

A word on this clone: The sequenced fragment ends 3 residues before the CDR3 boundary, so the rest is inferred from the germline J gene. The gene calls are TRBV7-2 and TRBJ2-1; TRBD1 agrees at 7 bases. This CDR3 spans 13 amino acids. The trim removed 3 bases at V and 9 bases at J, leaving 5 bases unmatched. In germline, CDR1 is SGHTA, CDR2 FQGNSA. CDR3 residues: CASSFDRAGEQFF. The CDR3 DNA, read in part, is TGTGCCAGCAGCTTCGACAGGGCGGGTGAG. The whole variable domain, remainder taken from reference TRBV7-2 and TRBJ2-1, is GAGVSQSPSNKVTEKGKDVELRCDPISGHTALYWYRQSLGQGLEFLIYFQGNSAPDKSGLPSDRFSAERTGGSVSTLTIQRTQQEDSAVYLCASSFDRAGEQFFGPGTRLTVL.

Points on this clone: The read gets to within 3 residues of the CDR3 end, and the germline J gene fills in the rest. This chain links TRBV18 with TRBJ2-3; TRBD1 agrees at 9 bases. This CDR3 is 16 amino acids long. The germline V gene encodes CDR1 KGHSH and CDR2 LQKENI. CDR3 DNA (partial): TGTGCCAGCTCACCATGGACAGGGGAGAGGCAAGAGACG. Its protein product is CASSPWTGERQET. The full CDR3 sequence reads CASSPWTGERQETQYF.

Incomplete CDR3 DNA: TGTGCCAGCAGTTCCGGGACAGGTTCCTACGAG. Translated, it gives CASSSGTGSYE. The entire CDR3 sequence reads CASSSGTGSYEQYF. The chain recombines TRBV28 with TRBJ2-7; TRBD1 agrees at 8 bases. The read stops 3 residues short of the end of the CDR3; the missing end is completed from the germline J gene. The J segment lost 1 base and the V segment lost 4 bases, leaving 3 bases of the junction unmatched. Germline V gene data show CDR1 as MDHEN and CDR2 as SYDVKM. CDR3 length: 14 residues.

As regards this clone: Read data end 3 residues before the CDR3 end; the end is taken from the germline J gene. The rearrangement joins TRBV6-2 or TRBV6-3 to TRBJ2-4; 11 nucleotides agree with TRBD1. The CDR3 is 15 amino acids. Looked up from germline, CDR1 is MNHEY and CDR2 is SVGEGT. The sequenced CDR3 bases are TGTGCCACCGGGCCAGGACAGGGGGCGAATCAGCCT. Protein: CATGPGQGANQP. The CDR3 as a whole reads CATGPGQGANQPQYF.

The CDR3 DNA, read in part, is TGCGCCAGCAGTGAGTCGTCAGGGAGGACCGGGGAG. Encoded protein: CASSESSGRTGE. The complete CDR3 sequence is CASSESSGRTGELFF. The chain is built from TRBV10-1 and TRBJ2-2; perhaps TRBD2 as D (6 bases). The read comes to an end 3 residues before the CDR3 does, leaving the germline J gene to fill in the end. The CDR3 consists of 15 residues. Per the germline V gene, CDR1 is WNHNN and CDR2 is SYGVQD (reference sequence). Trimming took 0 bases from V and 5 from J, leaving 10 bases between them.

About this clone: The observed sequence ends 3 residues before the CDR3 terminus, with the missing tail filled in from the germline J gene. V gene TRBV27 combines with J gene TRBJ2-7; 10 nucleotides match TRBD2. Germline-derived CDR1 and CDR2 are MNHEY and SMNVEV (reference sequence). This CDR3 has 16 amino acids. The ends lost 6 bases at V and 0 bases at J; junction bases unmatched: 8. The CDR3 loop is CASSNHTSGNSYEQYF. The part of the CDR3 DNA that was read is TGTGCCAGCAGCAATCACACTAGCGGGAACTCCTACGAG.

With respect to this clone: Sequencing ends 3 residues short of the CDR3 end; the germline J gene provides the rest. The chain joins TRBV6-4 to TRBJ2-2; D remains ambiguous. CDR3 size: 15 residues. The V gene lost 0 bases and the J gene lost 1 base, with 6 bases spanning the gap. Per the germline V gene, CDR1 is MRHNA and CDR2 is SNTAGT. The CDR3 DNA, read in part, is TGTGCCAGCAGTGACTCGTCTATGAACACCGGGGAG. Amino acid sequence: CASSDSSMNTGE. The complete CDR3 protein is CASSDSSMNTGELFF.

About this clone: Coverage ceases 3 residues before the CDR3 finishes, and the germline J gene fills in the end. The rearrangement joins TRBV11-3 to TRBJ2-1; D gene uncertain. Trimming took off 3 bases at V and 6 bases at J, with 9 bases between the two ends. The CDR3 is 13 amino acids. The V gene's germline CDR1 is SGHNT and CDR2 YENEEA. The part of the CDR3 DNA that was read is TGTGCCAGCAGCTTGCGGATCCTCAATGAG. Translation gives CASSLRILNE. The entire CDR3 protein reads CASSLRILNEQFF. Combining the CDR3 with reference TRBV11-3 and TRBJ2-1 gives the whole variable domain EAGVVQSPRYKIIEKKQPVAFWCNPISGHNTLYWYLQNLGQGPELLIRYENEEAVDDSQLPKDRFSAERLKGVDSTLKIQPAELGDSAVYLCASSLRILNEQFFGPGTRLTVL.

A remark on this clone: The read terminates 3 residues ahead of where the CDR3 ends, so the germline J gene completes it. V and J are TRBV7-9 and TRBJ1-2, with D possibly TRBD1 on 6 matching bases. CDR3 length: 14 residues. Germline V gene lookup returns CDR1 SEHNR and CDR2 FQNEAQ (reference sequence). Incomplete CDR3 DNA: TGTGCCAGCAGCCCAAGGGACATCTCCTACGAC. It encodes CASSPRDISYD. In full, the CDR3 reads CASSPRDISYDYTF.

Comment on this clone: With the read ending 3 residues before the CDR3 end, the germline J gene is used to fill in that end. This rearrangement joins TRBV4-1 to TRBJ2-7; a weak D match, TRBD2 (6 bases). The CDR3 is 18 amino acids. V was pared by 0 bases and J by 1 base, with 19 bases between. Germline V gene lookup returns CDR1 MGHRA and CDR2 YSYEKL. CDR3 bases read: TGCGCCAGCAGCCAAGATATTAAGGTTCTAGCGTCGTCCTACGAG. It encodes CASSQDIKVLASSYE. The whole CDR3 is CASSQDIKVLASSYEQYF.

In regard to this clone: The read finishes 3 residues shy of the CDR3 end, and the germline J gene is used to complete it. V and J are TRBV30 and TRBJ1-5; D possibly corresponds to TRBD1 (6 bases). Germline CDR1 GTSNPN, CDR2 SVGIG (reference sequence). Between the trimmed V and J ends, which lost 2 bases and 2 bases, there was a span of 10 bases. This CDR3 spans 14 amino acids. CDR3 loop: CAWSKGVGNQPQHF. The CDR3 DNA, read in part, is TGTGCCTGGAGTAAGGGGGTCGGCAATCAGCCC.

A word on this clone: Coverage ceases 3 residues before the CDR3 finishes, and the germline J gene fills in the end. This rearrangement joins TRBV5-1 to TRBJ2-1, with D tentatively TRBD2 (6 bases). The CDR3 sequence is 13 residues long. Trimming took 2 bases from V and 8 from J, leaving 11 bases between them. Germline-derived CDR1 and CDR2 are SGHRS and YFSETQ. Partial CDR3 DNA: TGCGCCAGCAGCTTCGGTGGGGGGTATGAG. Amino acids: CASSFGGGYE. The full CDR3 reads CASSFGGGYEQFF.

About this clone itself: The read halts 3 residues ahead of the CDR3 end, with the missing end drawn from the germline J gene. The J gene is TRBJ1-1, the V gene TRBV7-8; D uncertain. Germline V lookup: CDR1 SGHVS, CDR2 FQNEAQ. There are 13 residues in the CDR3. The sequenced part of the CDR3 DNA is TGTGCCAGCAGCTTAGCCAGACATGGTGAG. Its protein is CASSLARHGE. In full, the CDR3 is CASSLARHGEAFF.